The clone carrying this T cell receptor beta chain showed up just a few times. Its cognate antigen is unknown. J was trimmed by 5 bases and V by 7 bases; bases with no gene match: 5. Germline V gene lookup returns CDR1 SGHDN and CDR2 FVKESK. The CDR3 extends over 13 amino acids. The data were obtained in a study of post-analysis software for immune sequencing data. Study-wide background: The study covered relapsing-remitting, secondary progressive and progressive-relapsing courses of multiple sclerosis.

Built from TCR beta cDNA, the libraries had unique molecular identifiers in them. TCRdb fed the PCR reads into MiXCR, producing one record per CDR3 protein. Found here are about 820,000 distinct CDR3 sequences, about 53% of them singletons; the top ten hold approximately 4.2%. Study-wide points: In patients, about five TRBV segments were more frequent than in controls, with TRBV5-6, TRBV5-1 and TRBV20-1 among them. Strong same-batch co-clustering of samples appeared with F measure clustering. Multiple sclerosis was associated with a significant reduction in normalized Chao1 diversity relative to controls.

The source is a girl under 18 with multiple sclerosis. The genes are TRBV14 and TRBJ2-1, with 7 nucleotides matching TRBD2. Sequenced input: blood. CDR3 amino acids: CASKRDSDNEQFF. In DNA form, the CDR3 reads TGTGCCAGCAAGCGGGACTCTGACAATGAGCAGTTCTTC. Using reference TRBV14 and TRBJ2-1 for the parts outside the CDR3, the full variable domain is EAGVTQFPSHSVIEKGQTVTLRCDPISGHDNLYWYRRVMGKEIKFLLHFVKESKQDESGMPNNRFLAERTGGTYSTLKVQPAELEDSGVYFCASKRDSDNEQFFGPGTRLTVL.